Included here is one TCR beta chain sequence, with context. This clonotype was recorded a few times. What this receptor recognizes is not known. Base qualities are not recorded, but no much larger clone differs from it by a single base. This specimen comes from a study of T-cell memory formation after mild COVID-19 (dated by TCRdb to about 2021). Study-wide context: TCR sequence clusters from the two donors were largely donor specific. Longitudinal TCRalpha and TCRbeta repertoire sequencing tracked T-cell clones expanding and contracting after mild COVID-19 in a couple of donors. Two young, previously healthy adult volunteers made up the cohort, one male and one female.

The research as a whole found: Some responding clones were detected in pre-infection memory, which suggested that pre-existing cross-reactive memory T cells had joined the SARS-CoV-2 response. The study included only a couple of mild cases, and larger cohorts that include severe cases with pre-infection samples were judged to be necessary. Contracting CD4+ clones were located mainly in the CM and EM memory subsets, whereas CD8+ clones were found to be enriched in EMRA. Whether the second-wave clones peaking on day 37 were SARS-CoV-2 specific was not confirmed. Balanced CD4/CD8 phenotypes were observed for clones contracting from day 15 to 85, whereas a bias towards CD4+ was observed for a second wave of clones expanding from day 15 to 37.

The CDR3, from cysteine to phenylalanine, totals 11 residues. CDR3 DNA is the only sequence kept; it has 33 bases, read in frame from the first base. V drops 2 bases and J drops 10 bases, leaving 8 bases in between. CDR1 and CDR2 (SEHNR, FQNEAQ) derive from the germline V gene (reference sequence). The instrument was an Illumina NovaSeq 6000. cDNA libraries for TCRalpha and TCRbeta were prepared by 5'RACE using constant-segment primers, with sample barcodes and unique molecular identifiers added. RNA was extracted from every sample with Trizol reagent. Amplification of the libraries took two PCR steps, and the second step added a second sample barcode plus Illumina TruSeq adapters. Sequencing of libraries was performed on an Illumina NovaSeq with 2 x 150 bp paired-end reads. In the authors' own workflow: The reads were demultiplexed and collapsed into UMI-guided consensus sequences using migec v1.2.7. Using mixcr v2.1.11, UMI consensuses were aligned to TRA and TRB V and J templates and then assembled into clonotypes. A clonotype was counted as expanded or contracted only when both edgeR and NoisET called the clonotype significant, with the noise models trained on biological replicates. For edgeR calls, the thresholds were a false discovery rate-adjusted p below 0.01 and a log2 fold-change of 1. As an exploratory analysis of dynamics, max-normalized trajectories of the 1000 most abundant clonotypes were examined by PCA with hierarchical clustering. Separately sequenced CD4+ and CD8+ repertoires were used to assign a CD4 or CD8 phenotype to each responding clone. TCRdb passed the public sequencing reads through fastp at Q25 and MiXCR, retaining productive beta sequences. Each entry merges the rows of one CDR3 protein and shows their most common DNA and genes. TCRdb, not the original authors, processed these V and J calls. Recorded for this sample are hundreds of thousands of distinct CDR3 sequences; roughly 13% of them occurred a single time. The top ten hold about a fifth of the sample.

Ficoll-Paque density gradient centrifugation was the method used to isolate PBMCs. This sequence originates from a man between 18 and 35 years old who had mild COVID-19 (a few samples of this study predate the infection). The sample titles of this study are shuffled in the database, so cell type and time point are left out; the donor was told from shared clones. This chain is built from TRBV7-9 and TRBJ1-1, with no reliable assignment of the D segment. Sequencing was done on a sample of PBMCs or a T cell subset sorted from them (not recorded which). The CDR3 corresponds to CASSLLVRAFF. The nucleotide sequence is given as TGTGCCAGCAGCTTACTGGTTAGAGCTTTCTTT. The CDR3, completed at both ends by the reference TRBV7-9 and TRBJ1-1 genes, gives the full variable domain DTGVSQNPRHKITKRGQNVTFRCDPISEHNRLYWYRQTLGQGPEFLTYFQNEAQLEKSRLLSDRFSAERPKGSFSTLEIQRTEQGDSAMYLCASSLLVRAFFGQGTRLTVV.